The clone carrying this TCR beta chain was observed many times. Its antigen is still unknown. This sample is part of a study of CD8 T cells in ankylosing spondylitis. Quantitative 5'-RACE with molecular barcodes generated TCR beta libraries. Via MiXCR, TCRdb re-called the 5' RACE reads, giving one row per CDR3 protein. In the table there are some 130,000 distinct CDR3 sequences, about 13% of which are singletons. Points from the study as a whole: Reportedly, significant enrichment of disease-linked clones occurred in matched ankylosing spondylitis synovial fluid. Clones linked with disease were CD8+ and fairly uncommon in the peripheral blood. Blood of patients with ankylosing spondylitis appeared to be characterized by a TCR beta motif of about 8 highly homologous variants.

Sequencing used blood, either unsorted or a sorted T cell fraction (not recorded which). The sequence was collected from a female donor with ankylosing spondylitis or in good health (not recorded which).

The CDR3 region has the DNA TGTGCCAGCAGTTCGACCCCGGGACAGGGGGCTGGCTACACCTTC. Its translation is CASSSTPGQGAGYTF. The rearrangement links TRBV12-3 or TRBV12-4 to TRBJ1-2; 12 nucleotides agree with TRBD1. Losses at the gene ends were 4 bases for V and 7 bases for J; bases not matched to a gene: 7. The CDR3 runs to 15 residues.